The rows below give T cell receptor beta chains drawn from one sample of a study of CD4 T cell repertoires in COVID-19. Assay used: immunoSEQ multiplex PCR; TCRdb lists only in-frame clones, some missing. The sample records 65,000 to 95,000 clones, roughly 80% being singletons. Source: CD4+ T cells from peripheral blood, taken after recovery from COVID-19. These receptors were collected from a human donor who had COVID-19. CDR3s include the opening cysteine and the closing phenylalanine or tryptophan. The order of the fields is V gene, J gene, CDR3 length, CDR3 protein.

TRBV7-9,TRBJ2-2,15,CASSEAQGGTGELFF
TRBV18,TRBJ2-1,12,CASSPERNEQFF
TRBV7-6,TRBJ1-3,12,CASSLDENTIYF
TRBV5-1,TRBJ2-1,17,CASSGGTSGIGNNEQFF
TRBV10-1,TRBJ2-3,12,CASSGPMSSQYF
TRBV20-1,TRBJ2-1,11,CSARDAGNRIF
TRBV2,TRBJ1-3,16,CASSLRVPSSGNTIYF
TRBV4-1,TRBJ2-1,17,CASSQDEARMSSNEQFF
TRBV3-1/TRBV3-2,TRBJ2-3,13,CASSQGTVDTQYF
TRBV2,TRBJ1-1,13,CATGPGGNTEAFF
TRBV5-1,TRBJ1-2,14,CASSPDGAPGGYTF
TRBV10-3,TRBJ1-5,15,CAISESGQGNQPQHF
TRBV19,TRBJ1-2,16,CASSYGHGTGNYGYTF
TRBV19,TRBJ2-1,15,CASSPQGGSYNEQFF
TRBV19,TRBJ2-1,16,CASSSRTSGRDNEQFF
TRBV5-8,TRBJ2-7,14,CASSSGQGNYEQYF
TRBV7-3,TRBJ2-3,14,CASSLSQVAGTQYF
TRBV28,TRBJ2-2,14,CAIHSSGPTGELFF
TRBV12-3/TRBV12-4,TRBJ1-2,13,CASSPYTNYGYTF
TRBV11-2,TRBJ2-5,13,CASSLNRQETQYF
TRBV3-1/TRBV3-2,TRBJ1-3,15,CASSQGNPTGNTIYF
TRBV20-1,TRBJ1-6,13,CSASRRESSPLHF
TRBV19,TRBJ1-5,13,CASSIAGNQPQHF
TRBV2,TRBJ2-7,12,CASRQAPSEQYF
TRBV20-1,TRBJ2-3,11,CSAQDRGPQYF
TRBV3-1/TRBV3-2,TRBJ2-7,15,CASSQEGTSGNRKYF
TRBV7-3,TRBJ2-3,14,CASSLRRGEGTQYF
TRBV18,TRBJ2-4,14,CASSRQDGLNIQYF
TRBV6-5,TRBJ1-1,15,CASSGWTGMNTEAFF
TRBV6-5,TRBJ2-7,13,CASRGQNSYEQYF
TRBV6-1,TRBJ2-7,15,CASSESSGGGYEQYF
TRBV6-5,TRBJ1-2,14,CASKSGQSNYGYTF
TRBV6-1,TRBJ2-3,14,CASSEGTGADTQYF
TRBV18,TRBJ1-1,14,CASSRLNMNTEAFF
TRBV5-1,TRBJ2-5,14,CASSPSGGGETQYF
TRBV3-1/TRBV3-2,TRBJ1-3,15,CASRPQGAGGNTIYF
TRBV27,TRBJ1-1,13,CASSFAGNTEAFF
TRBV7-2,TRBJ2-5,14,CASSLGQVQETQYF
TRBV19,TRBJ2-2,13,CASANPNTGELFF
TRBV18,TRBJ2-3,12,CASSPSRDTQYF